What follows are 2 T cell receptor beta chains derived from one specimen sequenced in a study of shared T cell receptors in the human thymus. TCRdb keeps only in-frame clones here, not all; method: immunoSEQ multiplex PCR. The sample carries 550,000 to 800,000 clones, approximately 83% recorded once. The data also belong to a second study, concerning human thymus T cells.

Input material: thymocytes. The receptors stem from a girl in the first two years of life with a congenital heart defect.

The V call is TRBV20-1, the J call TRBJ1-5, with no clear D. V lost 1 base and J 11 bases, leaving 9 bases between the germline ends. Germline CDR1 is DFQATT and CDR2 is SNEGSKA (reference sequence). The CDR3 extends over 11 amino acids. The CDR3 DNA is TGCAGTGCTAGAGCGTGGGAGGCCCAGCATTTT. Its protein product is CSARAWEAQHF.

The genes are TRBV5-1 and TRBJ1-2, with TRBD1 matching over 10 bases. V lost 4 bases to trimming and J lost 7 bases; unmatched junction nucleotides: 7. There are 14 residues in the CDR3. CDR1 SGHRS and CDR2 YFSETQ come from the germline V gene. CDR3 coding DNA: TGCGCCAGCAGCGCATGGGGACAGGGGTTTGGCTACACCTTC. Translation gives CASSAWGQGFGYTF.